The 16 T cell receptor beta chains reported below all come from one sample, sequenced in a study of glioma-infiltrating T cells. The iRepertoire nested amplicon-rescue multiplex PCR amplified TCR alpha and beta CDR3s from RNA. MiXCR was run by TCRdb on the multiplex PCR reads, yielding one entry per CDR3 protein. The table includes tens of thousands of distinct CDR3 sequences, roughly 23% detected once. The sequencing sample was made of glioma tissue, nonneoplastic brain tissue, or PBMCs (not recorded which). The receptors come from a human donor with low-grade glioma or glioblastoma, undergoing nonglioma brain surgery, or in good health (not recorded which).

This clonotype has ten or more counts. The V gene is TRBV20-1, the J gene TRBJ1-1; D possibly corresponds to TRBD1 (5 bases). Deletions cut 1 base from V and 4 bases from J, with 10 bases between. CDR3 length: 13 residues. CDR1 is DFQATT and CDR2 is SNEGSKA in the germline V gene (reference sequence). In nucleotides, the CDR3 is TGCAGTGCTAGAGGACAGTCTTTCACTGAAGCTTTCTTT. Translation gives CSARGQSFTEAFF.

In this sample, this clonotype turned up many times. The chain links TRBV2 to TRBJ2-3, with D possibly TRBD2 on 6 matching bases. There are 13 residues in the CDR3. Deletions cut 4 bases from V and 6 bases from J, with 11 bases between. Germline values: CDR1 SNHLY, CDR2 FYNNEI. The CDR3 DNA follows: TGTGCCAGCAGTGTCTCGAGCGGGGATACGCAGTATTTT. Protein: CASSVSSGDTQYF.

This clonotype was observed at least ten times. CDR3 coding DNA: TGCAGTGCCCCCTATGGACAGGCATCCTATGGCTACACCTTC. This codes for CSAPYGQASYGYTF. The chain combines TRBV20-1 with TRBJ1-2; 7 bases align to TRBD1. CDR1 and CDR2 (germline): DFQATT, SNEGSKA (reference sequence). With V trimmed by 6 bases and J by 4 bases, 11 bases remained unmatched. The CDR3 has 14 residues.

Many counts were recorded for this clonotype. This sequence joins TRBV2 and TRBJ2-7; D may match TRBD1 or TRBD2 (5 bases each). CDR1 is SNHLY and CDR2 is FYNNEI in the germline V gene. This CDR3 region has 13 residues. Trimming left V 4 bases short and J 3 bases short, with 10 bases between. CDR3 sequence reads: CASSVGEYYEQYF. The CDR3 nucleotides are TGTGCCAGCAGTGTGGGGGAGTACTACGAGCAGTACTTC.

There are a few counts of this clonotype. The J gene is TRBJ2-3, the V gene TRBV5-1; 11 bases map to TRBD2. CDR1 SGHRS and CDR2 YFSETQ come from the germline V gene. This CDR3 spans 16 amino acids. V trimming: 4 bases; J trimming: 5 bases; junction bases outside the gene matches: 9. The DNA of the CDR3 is TGCGCCAGCAGCCTGGATAGCGGGAGGGCCGGAGATACGCAGTATTTT. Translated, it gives CASSLDSGRAGDTQYF.

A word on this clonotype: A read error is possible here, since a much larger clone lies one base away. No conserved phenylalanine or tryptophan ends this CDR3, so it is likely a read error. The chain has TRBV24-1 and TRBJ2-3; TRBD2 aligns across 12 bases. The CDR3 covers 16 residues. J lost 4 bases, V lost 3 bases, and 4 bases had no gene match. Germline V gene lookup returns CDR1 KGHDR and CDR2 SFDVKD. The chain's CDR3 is CATSDTSGGSPDTQYC. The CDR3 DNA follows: TGTGCCACCAGTGATACTAGCGGGGGGAGCCCAGATACGCAGTATTGT.

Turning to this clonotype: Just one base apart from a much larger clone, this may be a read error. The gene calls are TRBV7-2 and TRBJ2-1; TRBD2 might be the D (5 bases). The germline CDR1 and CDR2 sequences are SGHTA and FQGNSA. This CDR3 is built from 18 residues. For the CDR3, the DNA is TGTGCCAGCAGCTTTCCTTCCAGACGGGGTGTGACCTACAATAAGCAGTTCTTC. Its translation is CASSFPSRRGVTYNKQFF.

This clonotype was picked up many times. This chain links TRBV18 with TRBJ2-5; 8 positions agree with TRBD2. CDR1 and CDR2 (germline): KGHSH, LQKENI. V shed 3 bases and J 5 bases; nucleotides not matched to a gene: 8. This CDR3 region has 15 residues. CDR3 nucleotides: TGTGCCAGCTCACCGAGCGGGGGCGTGATGGAGACCCAGTACTTC. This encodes CASSPSGGVMETQYF.

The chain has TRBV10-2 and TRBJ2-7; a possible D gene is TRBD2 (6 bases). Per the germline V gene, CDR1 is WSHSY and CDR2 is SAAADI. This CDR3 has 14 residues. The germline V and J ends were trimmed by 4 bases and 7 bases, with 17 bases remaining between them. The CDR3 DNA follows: TGCGCCAGCAGTGCGGGAGTGCGGGTGGGTGAGCAGTACTTC. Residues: CASSAGVRVGEQYF.

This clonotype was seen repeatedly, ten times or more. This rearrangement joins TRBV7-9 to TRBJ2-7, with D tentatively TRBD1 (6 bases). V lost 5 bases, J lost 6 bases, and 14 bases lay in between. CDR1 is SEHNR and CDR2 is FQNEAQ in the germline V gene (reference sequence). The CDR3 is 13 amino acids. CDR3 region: CASSRTGSGEQYF. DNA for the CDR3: TGTGCCAGCAGCCGCACAGGGTCTGGCGAGCAGTACTTC.

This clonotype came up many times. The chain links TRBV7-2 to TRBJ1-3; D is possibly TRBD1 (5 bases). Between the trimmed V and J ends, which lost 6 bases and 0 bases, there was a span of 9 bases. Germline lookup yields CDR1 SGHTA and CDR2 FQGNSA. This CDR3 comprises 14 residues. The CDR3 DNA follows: TGTGCCAGCAGAGAGGGGTTCTCTGGAAACACCATATATTTT. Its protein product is CASREGFSGNTIYF.

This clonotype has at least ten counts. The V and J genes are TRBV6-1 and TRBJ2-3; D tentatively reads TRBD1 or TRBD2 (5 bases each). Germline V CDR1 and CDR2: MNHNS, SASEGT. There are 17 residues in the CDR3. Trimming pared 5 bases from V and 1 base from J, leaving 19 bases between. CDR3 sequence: CASSSPGRPYGTDTQYF. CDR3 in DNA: TGTGCCAGCAGTTCCCCGGGACGGCCCTACGGCACAGATACGCAGTATTTT.

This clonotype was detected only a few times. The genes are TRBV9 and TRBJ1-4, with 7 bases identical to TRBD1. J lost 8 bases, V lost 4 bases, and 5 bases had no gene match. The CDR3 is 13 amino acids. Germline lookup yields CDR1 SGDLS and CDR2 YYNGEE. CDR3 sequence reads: CASSPRDREKLFF. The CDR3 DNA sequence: TGTGCCAGCAGCCCAAGGGACAGAGAAAAACTGTTTTTT.

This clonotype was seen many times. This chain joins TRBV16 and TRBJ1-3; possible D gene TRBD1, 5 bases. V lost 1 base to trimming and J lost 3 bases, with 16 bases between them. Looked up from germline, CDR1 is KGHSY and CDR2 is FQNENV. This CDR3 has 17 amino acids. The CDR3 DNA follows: TGTGCCAGCAGCCAATACGCACTCGACAGAAATGGAAACACCATATATTTT. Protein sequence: CASSQYALDRNGNTIYF.

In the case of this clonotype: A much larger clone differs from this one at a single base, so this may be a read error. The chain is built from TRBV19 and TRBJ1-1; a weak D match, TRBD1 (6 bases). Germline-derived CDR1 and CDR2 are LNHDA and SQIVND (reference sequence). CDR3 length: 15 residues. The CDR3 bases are TGTGCCAGTAGTATTGCGGGGGCTCGGAACGCTGAAGCTTTCTTT. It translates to CASSIAGARNAEAFF. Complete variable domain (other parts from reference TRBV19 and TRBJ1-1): DGGITQSPKYLFRKEGQNVTLSCEQNLNHDAMYWYRQDPGQGLRLIYYSQIVNDFQKGDIAEGYSVSREKKESFPLTVTSAQKNPTAFYLCASSIAGARNAEAFFGQGTRLTVV.

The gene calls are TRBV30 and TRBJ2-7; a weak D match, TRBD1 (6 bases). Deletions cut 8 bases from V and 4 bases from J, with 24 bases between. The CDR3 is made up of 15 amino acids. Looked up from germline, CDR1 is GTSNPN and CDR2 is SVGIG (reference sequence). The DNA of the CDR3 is TGTGCCGACGGCGGGCCCGGGACATATGAGTACGAGCAGTACTTC. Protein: CADGGPGTYEYEQYF.